This TCR beta chain is from a study of post-analysis software for immune sequencing data. Whole-study context: Patients had relapsing-remitting, secondary progressive or progressive-relapsing multiple sclerosis; some lacked subtype. Study outcomes and limitations: TRBV segments more frequent in patients than in controls numbered roughly 5 and included TRBV5-6, TRBV5-1 and TRBV20-1. Batch-matched samples strongly co-clustered by F measure.

The CDR3 spans 12 residues. Germline CDR1 and CDR2: SQVTM and ANQGSEA. V was trimmed by 7 bases and J by 0 bases, leaving 9 bases between them. The TCR beta cDNA libraries carried unique molecular identifiers. From the PCR reads, TCRdb called clonotypes with MiXCR, one entry per CDR3 protein. Among approximately 730,000 distinct CDR3 sequences listed, just under 30% were seen once. This clonotype was detected only a few times. Its antigen remains unknown. The genes are TRBV29-1 and TRBJ2-5; no clear D gene. The sequence derives from a girl between 10 and 17 years old with multiple sclerosis. Sequenced: blood. This chain's CDR3 is CSGSVHQETQYF. DNA for the CDR3: TGCAGCGGGTCGGTCCACCAAGAGACCCAGTACTTC.